Sequencing of this T cell receptor beta chain was carried out in a study of blood T cell repertoires in COVID-19. The overall study: COVID-19 samples from acute and convalescent phases originated in the United States, Italy and Spain. Sources were T cells, B-cell-depleted T cells, or PBMCs; the material itself was cDNA or gDNA.

How the authors handled the data: Amplification with reference gene primers provided the estimates of nucleated cell counts. TCRdb keeps only in-frame clones here, not all; method: immunoSEQ multiplex PCR. The V and J calls and clone size are taken from that table; D and trimming were inferred from the DNA. The repertoire includes 25,000 to 35,000 clones, roughly nine tenths of them detected once, and under 30% sits in the top ten. V lost 5 bases to trimming and J lost 0 bases, with 13 bases between them. CDR1 and CDR2 (germline): LNHDA, SQIVND (reference sequence). This CDR3 region has 16 residues. The sequence came from a man older than 75 with acute or convalescent COVID-19. The sample taken for sequencing was peripheral blood. The chain joins TRBV19 to TRBJ1-4; D may be TRBD1 (6 bases). The CDR3 spells CASSSYRQATNEKLFF. The CDR3 DNA sequence: TGTGCCAGTAGTTCCTACCGACAGGCAACTAATGAAAAACTGTTTTTT. The variable domain in full, completed from reference TRBV19 and TRBJ1-4, reads DGGITQSPKYLFRKEGQNVTLSCEQNLNHDAMYWYRQDPGQGLRLIYYSQIVNDFQKGDIAEGYSVSREKKESFPLTVTSAQKNPTAFYLCASSSYRQATNEKLFFGSGTQLSVL.